The 10 T cell receptor beta chains in this list originate from one sample, sequenced in a study of blood T cell repertoires in COVID-19. This table comes from immunoSEQ multiplex PCR, and its TCRdb copy is limited to in-frame clones, with some not included. The sample includes approximately 230,000 clones, 87% seen only once; the top ten take 3% to 3.5%. Sequencing input: peripheral blood. The receptors come from a man aged 18 to 35 with active or convalescent COVID-19.

This chain uses TRBV9 with TRBJ2-1; 12 bases are shared with TRBD2. The germline V gene encodes CDR1 SGDLS and CDR2 YYNGEE. V shed 4 bases, J shed 4 bases, and the junction held 3 bases outside the gene matches. CDR3 size: 15 residues. The CDR3 sequence: CASSQTSGGYNEQFF. In DNA, the CDR3 is TGTGCCAGCAGCCAGACTAGCGGGGGTTACAATGAGCAGTTCTTC.

This clone was observed many times. This sequence joins TRBV11-2 and TRBJ1-2, with 12 bases that match TRBD1. Germline CDR1 reads SGHAT; CDR2 reads FQNNGV. The trim removed 1 base at V and 8 bases at J, leaving 2 bases unmatched. This CDR3 has 14 amino acids. The CDR3 protein is CASSLVGTGGGYTF. In nucleotides, the CDR3 is TGTGCCAGCAGCTTAGTGGGGACAGGGGGCGGCTACACCTTC.

The J gene is TRBJ1-1, the V gene TRBV7-2; 7 nucleotides line up with TRBD1. The CDR3 has 15 amino acids. V lost 5 bases and J lost 0; bases outside the gene matches: 6. CDR1 and CDR2 (germline): SGHTA, FQGNSA. The CDR3 DNA reads as TGTGCCAGCAGCGTGACAGGGACCATGAACACTGAAGCTTTCTTT. Its translation is CASSVTGTMNTEAFF.

The J gene is TRBJ2-1, the V gene TRBV6-4, with D tentatively TRBD2 (5 bases). The CDR3 runs 16 residues. V gave up 4 bases and J gave up 0 bases, with 13 bases separating them. Germline-derived CDR1 and CDR2 are MRHNA and SNTAGT. The CDR3 loop reads CASSGELASSYNEQFF. CDR3 sequence (DNA): TGTGCCAGCAGTGGGGAGTTGGCTAGCTCCTACAATGAGCAGTTCTTC.

The chain recombines TRBV19 with TRBJ2-7, with a possible D match to TRBD1 (6 bases). V was cut by 5 bases and J by 3 bases, with 17 bases left in between. The CDR3 runs to 15 residues. CDR1 and CDR2 from the germline V gene are LNHDA and SQIVND (reference sequence). The CDR3 protein is CASSARTELIYEQYF. Here the CDR3 DNA reads TGTGCCAGTAGTGCCCGGACAGAGCTCATCTACGAGCAGTACTTC.

The J gene is TRBJ1-5, the V gene TRBV19; D not resolved. V lost 4 bases, J lost 3 bases, and 10 bases lay in between. Germline V lookup: CDR1 LNHDA, CDR2 SQIVND (reference sequence). This CDR3 has 14 amino acids. The CDR3 sequence is CASSTGLNNQPQHF. The CDR3 DNA reads as TGTGCCAGTAGTACGGGGTTGAACAATCAGCCCCAGCATTTT. Drawing the rest from reference TRBV19 and TRBJ1-5, the complete variable domain is DGGITQSPKYLFRKEGQNVTLSCEQNLNHDAMYWYRQDPGQGLRLIYYSQIVNDFQKGDIAEGYSVSREKKESFPLTVTSAQKNPTAFYLCASSTGLNNQPQHFGDGTRLSIL.

The chain recombines TRBV7-2 with TRBJ1-5, with D hard to call. CDR1 is SGHTA, CDR2 FQGNSA, per germline. This CDR3 has 14 amino acids. Trimming took off 5 bases at V and 6 bases at J, with 14 bases between the two ends. The CDR3, as DNA: TGTGCCAGCAGCCTTGACAAACTGGGTCAGCCCCAGCATTTT. Amino acids: CASSLDKLGQPQHF.

This sequence joins TRBV9 and TRBJ1-2; a weak D match, TRBD1 (5 bases). CDR3 size: 13 residues. Deletions cut 0 bases from V and 8 bases from J, with 11 bases between. Per germline, CDR1 SGDLS and CDR2 YYNGEE. This CDR3 reads CASSVAGDPGYTF. In nucleotides, the CDR3 is TGTGCCAGCAGCGTAGCGGGGGATCCAGGCTACACCTTC.

The chain is built from TRBV27 and TRBJ2-7, with TRBD1 as a possible D gene (7 bases). The germline V and J ends were trimmed by 2 bases and 6 bases, with 17 bases remaining between them. The CDR3 runs 15 residues. Per germline, CDR1 MNHEY and CDR2 SMNVEV (reference sequence). The CDR3 sequence is CASSLTGGGGGEQYF. CDR3 bases: TGTGCCAGCAGTTTAACCGGAGGGGGCGGTGGCGAGCAGTACTTC.

The rearrangement links TRBV5-1 to TRBJ1-5, with 8 bases fitting TRBD1. The V and J ends lost 0 bases and 8 bases, in that order; junction bases with no gene match: 4. The CDR3 contains 14 residues. From germline, CDR1 is SGHRS and CDR2 YFSETQ. As DNA, the CDR3 is TGCGCCAGCAGCTTGGTGGCAGGGGGCGAGCCCCAGCATTTT. As protein: CASSLVAGGEPQHF.